A single sample is the source of the 15 T cell receptor beta chains below, sequenced in a study of monozygotic twins with inflammatory bowel disease. TCRdb reanalyzed the 5' RACE reads and collapses them to one entry per CDR3 protein, without DNA. Recorded for this sample: 300,000 to 400,000 distinct CDR3 sequences. The sequenced sample consisted of blood. The origin of the receptors is a human donor with ulcerative colitis or Crohn's disease, or a healthy co-twin of an affected twin (not recorded which).

The chain joins TRBV6-1 to TRBJ2-2; the D call from TCRdb, TRBD1, cannot be confirmed without DNA. CDR3 length: 17 amino acids. Germline CDR1 reads MNHNS; CDR2 reads SASEGT. CDR3 protein: CASTRVASEVNTGELFF.

The V gene is TRBV6-2 or TRBV6-3, the J gene TRBJ2-5; there is no DNA to check the TCRdb D call of TRBD1. The germline V gene encodes CDR1 MNHEY and CDR2 SVGEGT. The CDR3 runs 16 residues. The CDR3 sequence: CASTDPATVKIETQYF.

V and J are TRBV11-1 and TRBJ1-1. CDR1 and CDR2 (germline): SGHAT, FQDESV (reference sequence). This CDR3 contains 20 residues. CDR3 in amino acids: CASSLGMSHEATKRNTEAFF.

The V call is TRBV12-3 or TRBV12-4, the J call TRBJ1-1; TCRdb's D call of TRBD1 is untestable without DNA. This CDR3 has 13 amino acids. This CDR3 reads CASTLRTGTEAFF.

The chain has TRBV6-2 or TRBV6-3 and TRBJ2-7; the D call of TRBD1 rests on TCRdb alone, since no DNA is present to check it. Germline CDR1 MNHEY, CDR2 SVGEGT. The CDR3 runs to 13 residues. CDR3 amino acids: CASSHRETYEQYF.

This chain links TRBV5-6 with TRBJ2-1; TCRdb gives TRBD1 as the D gene, but with no DNA this cannot be confirmed. The CDR3 contains 12 residues. From germline, CDR1 is SGHDT and CDR2 YYEEEE. The CDR3 reads CASSIQGYEQFF.

The gene calls are TRBV30 and TRBJ2-5. Germline CDR1 and CDR2: GTSNPN and SVGIG (reference sequence). The CDR3 covers 14 residues. The CDR3 sequence: CAWSKYRNKETQYF.

The V and J genes are TRBV7-9 and TRBJ2-3; TCRdb reports TRBD2, a call that lacks DNA to check it against. The CDR3 spans 17 residues. CDR1 and CDR2 from the germline V gene are SEHNR and FQNEAQ (reference sequence). CDR3 loop: CASSLGIAGGRADTQYF. The entire variable domain, with the rest obtained from reference TRBV7-9 and TRBJ2-3, is as follows: DTGVSQNPRHKITKRGQNVTFRCDPISEHNRLYWYRQTLGQGPEFLTYFQNEAQLEKSRLLSDRFSAERPKGSFSTLEIQRTEQGDSAMYLCASSLGIAGGRADTQYFGPGTRLTVL.

The CDR3 sequence: CASSYLQGDQPQHF. This chain joins TRBV6-6 and TRBJ1-5; TCRdb names TRBD1, which stays unverified in the absence of DNA. The CDR3 length is 14 residues. Germline CDR1 and CDR2: MNHNY and SVGAGI (reference sequence).

The gene calls are TRBV5-1 and TRBJ1-1; TCRdb selects TRBD1, and the lack of DNA leaves this call unchecked. CDR1 is SGHRS, CDR2 YFSETQ, per germline. This CDR3 is 18 amino acids long. CDR3 sequence: CASSLKPSVGQGNTEAFF.

The chain couples TRBV20-1 to TRBJ2-4; TCRdb calls TRBD1, which cannot be checked without DNA. The germline CDR1 and CDR2 sequences are DFQATT and SNEGSKA (reference sequence). This CDR3 is 13 amino acids long. CDR3 in amino acids: CSARDPGQNIQYF.

This chain uses TRBV20-1 with TRBJ2-5. This CDR3 is built from 14 residues. The germline V gene encodes CDR1 DFQATT and CDR2 SNEGSKA (reference sequence). The CDR3 sequence: CSASGMGYQETQYF.

The rearrangement joins TRBV12-3 or TRBV12-4 to TRBJ1-5; TCRdb's assignment of TRBD1 cannot be checked, as there is no DNA. The CDR3 sequence is 13 residues long. The CDR3 reads CASSQRTDQPQHF.

The rearrangement joins TRBV6-1 to TRBJ2-1; the D call of TRBD1 rests on TCRdb alone, since no DNA is present to check it. The CDR3 consists of 15 residues. Germline lookup yields CDR1 MNHNS and CDR2 SASEGT. This CDR3 reads CASSLGGQGVHEQFF.

The chain uses TRBV6-6 and TRBJ2-5; TCRdb calls TRBD1, which cannot be checked without DNA. This CDR3 is 14 amino acids long. CDR1 and CDR2 (germline): MNHNY, SVGAGI (reference sequence). CDR3: CASSYPGTGETQYF.